These T cell receptor beta chains were read from a single sample in a study of identical twins. One entry per CDR3 protein results from TCRdb running MiXCR on the 5' RACE reads. The table has under 900,000 distinct CDR3 sequences, about 20% seen once. These sequences were also reported in another study, on T cells expressing NK-cell markers.

What was sequenced was PBMCs. The receptor source for this set is a woman between 18 and 29 years old in good health. Both conserved end residues are part of each CDR3. D genes are given only for firm matches. For some rows the clone size is stated as once, few or many, or as a class when expanded; others skip it.

14	TRBV5-1	-	TRBJ1-1	many	TGCGCCAGCAGCCTGCACAGAGTAAACACTGAAGCTTTCTTT	CASSLHRVNTEAFF
14	TRBV20-1	-	TRBJ2-6	few	TGCAGTGCCCCGGTTGGCTCTGGGGCCAACGTCCTGACTTTC	CSAPVGSGANVLTF
14	TRBV25-1	TRBD1	TRBJ2-2	few	TGTGCCAGCAGAAGGACAGGGGGAACCGGGGAGCTGTTTTTT	CASRRTGGTGELFF
17	TRBV10-2	TRBD2	TRBJ2-4	few	TGCGCCAGCAGTGAGGGGCCGGCCGGGACTAGCGAAAACATTCAGTACTTC	CASSEGPAGTSENIQYF
13	TRBV5-6	-	TRBJ2-1	few	TGTGCCAGCAGCTGGACAGAAAGGAATGAGCAGTTCTTC	CASSWTERNEQFF
16	TRBV28	-	TRBJ2-7	-	TGTGCCAGCAGTTCACCTCAAGAGGGGCCAGATGACGAGCAGTACTTC	CASSSPQEGPDDEQYF
15	TRBV11-2	TRBD2	TRBJ2-1	-	TGTGCCAGCAGCTTAGGGACTAGCCGGTACAATGAGCAGTTCTTC	CASSLGTSRYNEQFF
14	TRBV5-1	-	TRBJ2-1	-	TGCGCCAGCAGCTGGACTACCCGGGCCAATGAGCAGTTCTTC	CASSWTTRANEQFF
16	TRBV12-3/TRBV12-4	TRBD2	TRBJ2-1	few	TGTGCCAGCAGTCCCCTGGGGGCGGGGGGACGCAATGAGCAGTTCTTC	CASSPLGAGGRNEQFF
19	TRBV12-3/TRBV12-4	TRBD2	TRBJ2-1	-	TGTGCCAGCAGTTCGCTCCCCCCGGGACTAGCGATTTTATCGTATGAGCAGTTCTTC	CASSSLPPGLAILSYEQFF
16	TRBV10-3	TRBD1	TRBJ2-1	-	TGTGCCATCAGTGAGTCGACAGGGATGAATTGGAATGAGCAGTTCTTC	CAISESTGMNWNEQFF
13	TRBV27	-	TRBJ1-5	-	TGTGCCAGCAGCATCATCGGCAATCAGCCCCAGCATTTT	CASSIIGNQPQHF
14	TRBV12-3/TRBV12-4	-	TRBJ2-4	-	TGTGCCAGCAGTTCGGGGCCGGGGGGCTACATTCAGTACTTC	CASSSGPGGYIQYF
13	TRBV11-2	-	TRBJ1-6	once	TGTGCCAGCAGCTTTTCGAGGAATTCACCCCTCCACTTT	CASSFSRNSPLHF
15	TRBV24-1	TRBD2	TRBJ2-3	-	TGTGCCACCAGTGATCCGAGCGGGGACACAGATACGCAGTATTTT	CATSDPSGDTDTQYF
14	TRBV10-3	TRBD2	TRBJ2-1	few	TGTGCCATCAGACCGACTAGCGGGGGGCCCTCTCCATTCTTC	CAIRPTSGGPSPFF
18	TRBV9	TRBD2	TRBJ2-5	few	TGTGCCAGCAGCGCATTTCGACTAGCGGGGCTCATGCGAGAGACCCAGTACTTC	CASSAFRLAGLMRETQYF
16	TRBV7-9	TRBD2	TRBJ2-1	-	TGTGCCAGCAGCAGAACCGGGACTAGGGCCTACAATGAGCAGTTCTTC	CASSRTGTRAYNEQFF
15	TRBV7-8	-	TRBJ1-4	-	TGTGCCAGCAGCTTAATGGGGGGGGTTTTCGAAAAACTGTTTTTT	CASSLMGGVFEKLFF
13	TRBV20-1	-	TRBJ2-1	-	TGCAGTGGGGATGGGGGGCTCTACAAAGAGCAGTTCTTC	CSGDGGLYKEQFF
16	TRBV7-2	TRBD1	TRBJ2-7	many	TGTGCCAGCAGCTTAGCGCCTGGGACAGGGTTTTACGAGCAGTACTTC	CASSLAPGTGFYEQYF
15	TRBV14	-	TRBJ2-1	few	TGTGCCAGCAGCCAGAGAAGGGGGGACTACAATGAGCAGTTCTTC	CASSQRRGDYNEQFF
16	TRBV27	TRBD2	TRBJ2-1	few	TGTGCCAGCAGTTACTGGACTAGCGGGGGGTACAATGAGCAGTTCTTC	CASSYWTSGGYNEQFF
14	TRBV7-2	-	TRBJ1-1	few	TGTGCCAGCAGCTTTACCTACAGGAACACTGAAGCTTTCTTT	CASSFTYRNTEAFF
9	TRBV21-1	-	TRBJ1-6	-	TGTGCCAGCAGCAATCCCGTCGCCTTT	CASSNPVAF
13	TRBV3-1	-	TRBJ1-1	-	TGTGCCAGCAGGTACAGGCAAAACACTGAAGCTTTCTTT	CASRYRQNTEAFF
14	TRBV20-1	-	TRBJ1-1	few	TGCAGTGCCGCGAGCGGGTCAATGAACACTGAAGCTTTCTTT	CSAASGSMNTEAFF
13	TRBV6-1	-	TRBJ2-7	-	TGTGCCAGCGGGAGGACGGCATGGTTGGAGCAGTACTTC	CASGRTAWLEQYF
12	TRBV7-9	-	TRBJ1-1	few	TGTGCCAGCAGCTCGGGAGGTAACGAAGCTTTCTTT	CASSSGGNEAFF
13	TRBV6-6	TRBD2	TRBJ2-1	-	TGTGCCAGCAGAGCGGGAGAGGGCAATGAGCAGTTCTTC	CASRAGEGNEQFF
18	TRBV7-8	TRBD1	TRBJ1-2	few	TGTGCCAGCAGCCCAACTTCTAAGACAGGGGGTTTTTACTATGGCTACACCTTC	CASSPTSKTGGFYYGYTF
13	TRBV10-3	-	TRBJ2-7	-	TGTGCCATCAGGGGGGTGAGCTCCTACGAGCAGTACTTC	CAIRGVSSYEQYF
13	TRBV12-3/TRBV12-4	-	TRBJ1-5	few	TGTGCCAGCAGTTGGCGGAGCAATCAGCCCCAGCATTTT	CASSWRSNQPQHF
16	TRBV7-9	TRBD2	TRBJ2-1	-	TGTGCCAGCAGCTGGTGGCTAGCGGGAGAGGGCAATGAGCAGTTCTTC	CASSWWLAGEGNEQFF
14	TRBV20-1	-	TRBJ1-1	few	TGCAGTGCTGGTGGACAGTCCCTGAAGACTGAAGCTTTCTTT	CSAGGQSLKTEAFF
12	TRBV12-3/TRBV12-4	-	TRBJ1-5	few	TGTGCCAGCAGTTGGGTGGGCCAGCCCCAGCATTTT	CASSWVGQPQHF
13	TRBV7-2	-	TRBJ2-5	-	TGTGCCAGCAGCACGACAGGCCAAGAGACCCAGTACTTC	CASSTTGQETQYF
19	TRBV3-1	TRBD2	TRBJ2-3	-	TGTGCCAGCAGCCAAGGGGATAAGGGACTAGCGGGGAGGGCAGATACGCAGTATTTT	CASSQGDKGLAGRADTQYF
11	TRBV7-9	-	TRBJ2-1	-	TGTGCCAGCGTACTAGCCGGCGAGCAGTTCTTC	CASVLAGEQFF
19	TRBV11-1	TRBD2	TRBJ2-1	-	TGTGCCAGCAGCTCACCCACCAAAGGGACTAGCGGGAGTTTCAATGAGCAGTTCTTC	CASSSPTKGTSGSFNEQFF
13	TRBV27	-	TRBJ1-1	few	TGTGCCAGCAGTTTATCTCGGGGGATTGAAGCTTTCTTT	CASSLSRGIEAFF
15	TRBV10-2	-	TRBJ2-1	-	TGCGCCAGCAGTGATCGAGTTAGCTCCTACAATGAGCAGTTCTTC	CASSDRVSSYNEQFF
15	TRBV10-3	-	TRBJ2-1	-	TGTGCCATCAGTGAGGGACCAGGCTCCTACAATGAGCAGTTCTTC	CAISEGPGSYNEQFF
14	TRBV11-2	-	TRBJ2-3	few	TGTGCCAGCAGCCTACAGGGCGTTGGAGATACGCAGTATTTT	CASSLQGVGDTQYF
16	TRBV12-3/TRBV12-4	TRBD2	TRBJ2-5	many	TGTGCCACCTCAAACGGACTAGCGGGAGGGTTAGAGACCCAGTACTTC	CATSNGLAGGLETQYF
14	TRBV12-3/TRBV12-4	-	TRBJ1-4	many	TGTGCCAGCAGTCGCGGAGTGGGCCGGGAAAAACTGTTTTTT	CASSRGVGREKLFF
11	TRBV7-9	-	TRBJ2-5	few	TGTGCCACTGGACCCCAAGAGACCCAGTACTTC	CATGPQETQYF
15	TRBV5-1	-	TRBJ2-7	-	TGCGCCAGCAGCCCCTTAGCGAGCGGCACCTACGAGCAGTACTTC	CASSPLASGTYEQYF
18	TRBV29-1	TRBD2	TRBJ2-1	few	TGCAGCGCCCTACCCCCTAGCGGGCCTCGTAGGGGCTACAATGAGCAGTTCTTC	CSALPPSGPRRGYNEQFF
12	TRBV5-1	-	TRBJ2-3	-	TGCGCCAGCAGCTTTACAGGGTCTACGCAGTATTTT	CASSFTGSTQYF
13	TRBV20-1	-	TRBJ2-5	few	TGCAGTGCTAGAATCCTCAGTCAAGAGACCCAGTACTTC	CSARILSQETQYF
11	TRBV5-1	-	TRBJ2-7	few	TGCGCCAGCAGCTACCAATACGAGCAGTACTTC	CASSYQYEQYF
15	TRBV20-1	TRBD2	TRBJ2-1	-	TGCAGTGCTAGAGAAGCCAGCGGGATAAGATCAGAGCAGTTCTTC	CSAREASGIRSEQFF